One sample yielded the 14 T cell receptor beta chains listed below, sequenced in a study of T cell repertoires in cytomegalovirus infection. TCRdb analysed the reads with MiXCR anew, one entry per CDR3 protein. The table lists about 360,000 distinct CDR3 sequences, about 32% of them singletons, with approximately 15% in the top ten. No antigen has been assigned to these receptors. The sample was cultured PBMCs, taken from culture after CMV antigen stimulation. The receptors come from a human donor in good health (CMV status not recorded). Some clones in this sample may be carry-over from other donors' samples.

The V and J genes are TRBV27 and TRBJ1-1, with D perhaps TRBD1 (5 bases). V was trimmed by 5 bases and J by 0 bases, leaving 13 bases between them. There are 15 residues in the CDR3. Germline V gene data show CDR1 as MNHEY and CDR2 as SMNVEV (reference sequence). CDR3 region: CASSLTLGVNTEAFF. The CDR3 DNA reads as TGTGCCAGCAGTCTGACCTTAGGGGTGAACACTGAAGCTTTCTTT.

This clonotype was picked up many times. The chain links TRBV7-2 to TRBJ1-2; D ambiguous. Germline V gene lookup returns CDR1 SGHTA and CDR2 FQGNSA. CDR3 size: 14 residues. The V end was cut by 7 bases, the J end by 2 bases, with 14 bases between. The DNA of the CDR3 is TGTGCCAGCAACCCACCGGGCGCGAACTATGGCTACACCTTC. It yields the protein CASNPPGANYGYTF.

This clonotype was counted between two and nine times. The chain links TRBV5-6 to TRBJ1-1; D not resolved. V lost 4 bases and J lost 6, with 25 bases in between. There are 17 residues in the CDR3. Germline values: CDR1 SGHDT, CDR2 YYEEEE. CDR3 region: CASSTGGLARFSSEAFF. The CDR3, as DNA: TGTGCCAGCAGCACCGGAGGTCTGGCACGGTTTTCATCTGAAGCTTTCTTT.

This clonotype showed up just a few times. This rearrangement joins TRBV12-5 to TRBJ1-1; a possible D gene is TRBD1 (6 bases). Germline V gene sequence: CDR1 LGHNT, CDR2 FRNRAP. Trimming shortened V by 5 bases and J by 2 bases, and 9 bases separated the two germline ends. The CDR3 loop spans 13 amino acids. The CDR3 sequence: CASGGGLNTEAFF. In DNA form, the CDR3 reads TGTGCTAGTGGTGGGGGCCTCAACACTGAAGCTTTCTTT.

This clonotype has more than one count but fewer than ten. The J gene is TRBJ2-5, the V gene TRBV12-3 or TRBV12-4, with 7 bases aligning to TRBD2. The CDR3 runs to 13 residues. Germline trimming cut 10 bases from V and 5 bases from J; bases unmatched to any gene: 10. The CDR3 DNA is TGTGCCACCAATACGGGGGGAATGGAGACCCAGTACTTC. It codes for CATNTGGMETQYF.

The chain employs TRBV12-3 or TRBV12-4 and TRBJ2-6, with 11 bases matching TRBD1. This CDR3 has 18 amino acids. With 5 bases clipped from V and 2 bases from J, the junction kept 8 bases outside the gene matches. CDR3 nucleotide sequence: TGTGCCAGCAGTCCATCCCCGGGACAGGGGGCTGGGGCCAACGTCCTGACTTTC. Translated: CASSPSPGQGAGANVLTF.

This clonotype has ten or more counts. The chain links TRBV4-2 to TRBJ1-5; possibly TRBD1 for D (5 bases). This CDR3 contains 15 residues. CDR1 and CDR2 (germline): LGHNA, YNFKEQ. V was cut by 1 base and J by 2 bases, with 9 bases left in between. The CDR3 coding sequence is TGTGCCAGCAGCCAAGGTGGGGCCGGCAATCAGCCCCAGCATTTT. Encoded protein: CASSQGGAGNQPQHF.

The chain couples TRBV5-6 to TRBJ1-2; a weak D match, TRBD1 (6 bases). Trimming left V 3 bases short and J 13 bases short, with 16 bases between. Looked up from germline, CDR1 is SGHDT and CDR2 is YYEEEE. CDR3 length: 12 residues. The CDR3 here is CASSYLQGSPTF. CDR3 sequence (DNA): TGTGCCAGCAGCTACCTACAGGGCTCACCCACCTTC. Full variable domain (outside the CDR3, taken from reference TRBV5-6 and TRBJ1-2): DAGVTQSPTHLIKTRGQQVTLRCSPKSGHDTVSWYQQALGQGPQFIFQYYEEEERQRGNFPDRFSGHQFPNYSSELNVNALLLGDSALYLCASSYLQGSPTFGSGTRLTVV.

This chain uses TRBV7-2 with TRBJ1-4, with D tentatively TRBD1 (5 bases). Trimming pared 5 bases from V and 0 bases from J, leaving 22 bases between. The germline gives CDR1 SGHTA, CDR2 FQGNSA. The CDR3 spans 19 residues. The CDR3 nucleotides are TGTGCCAGCAGCCCAGGACTCTCCGGGACGGCCTCAACTAATGAAAAACTGTTTTTT. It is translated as CASSPGLSGTASTNEKLFF.

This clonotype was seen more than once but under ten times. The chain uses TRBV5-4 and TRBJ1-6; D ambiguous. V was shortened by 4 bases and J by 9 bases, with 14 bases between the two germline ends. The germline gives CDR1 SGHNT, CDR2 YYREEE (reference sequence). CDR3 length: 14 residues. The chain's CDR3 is CASSPQIASSPLHF. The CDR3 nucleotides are TGTGCCAGCAGCCCGCAGATCGCGAGTTCACCCCTCCACTTT.

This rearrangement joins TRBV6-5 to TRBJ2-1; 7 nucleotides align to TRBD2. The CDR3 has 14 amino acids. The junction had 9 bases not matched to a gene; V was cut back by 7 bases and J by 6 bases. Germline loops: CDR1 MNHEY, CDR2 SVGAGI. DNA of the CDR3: TGTGCCAGCACACGGGGAGCGGGAAGCAATGAGCAGTTCTTC. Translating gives CASTRGAGSNEQFF.

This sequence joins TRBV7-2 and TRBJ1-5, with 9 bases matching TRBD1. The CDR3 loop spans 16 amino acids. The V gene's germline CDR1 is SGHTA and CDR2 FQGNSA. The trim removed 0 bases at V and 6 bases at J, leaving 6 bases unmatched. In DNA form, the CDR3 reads TGTGCCAGCAGCTTAGCGGCCGGGACAGGGATTCAGCCCCAGCATTTT. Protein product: CASSLAAGTGIQPQHF.

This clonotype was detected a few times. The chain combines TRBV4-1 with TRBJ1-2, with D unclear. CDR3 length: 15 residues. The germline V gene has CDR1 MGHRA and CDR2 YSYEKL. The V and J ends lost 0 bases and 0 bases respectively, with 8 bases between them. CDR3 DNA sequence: TGCGCCAGCAGCCAAGAGGAGGGAACTAACTATGGCTACACCTTC. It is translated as CASSQEEGTNYGYTF.

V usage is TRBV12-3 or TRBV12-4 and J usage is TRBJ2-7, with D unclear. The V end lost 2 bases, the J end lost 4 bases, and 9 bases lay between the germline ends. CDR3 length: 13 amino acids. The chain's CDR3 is CASSLTPAYEQYF. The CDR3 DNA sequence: TGTGCCAGCAGTTTAACCCCCGCTTACGAGCAGTACTTC.